One and the same sample provided the 19 T cell receptor beta chains below, sequenced in a study of shared T cell receptors in the human thymus. Profiling relied on immunoSEQ multiplex PCR, and the TCRdb table lists in-frame clones only, not all of them. The repertoire holds about 660,000 clones, with around 87% as singletons. A further study also used this sample, focusing on human thymus T cells.

Sequenced sample: thymocytes. These receptors all stem from a boy under two years old with a congenital heart defect.

The chain recombines TRBV4-3 with TRBJ2-7; 11 nucleotides line up with TRBD2. V lost 3 bases, J lost 3 bases, and 4 bases stayed unmatched. The CDR3 contains 15 residues. The germline CDR1 and CDR2 sequences are LGHNA and YSLEER. The CDR3 region has the DNA TGCGCCAGCAGCCAGGGACTAGCGGAGGACTACGAGCAGTACTTC. Its translation is CASSQGLAEDYEQYF.

The genes are TRBV19 and TRBJ1-4; possible D gene TRBD1, 5 bases. The length of the CDR3 is 14 residues. Trimming took off 2 bases at V and 5 bases at J, with 9 bases between the two ends. The germline V gene has CDR1 LNHDA and CDR2 SQIVND (reference sequence). The CDR3 region has the DNA TGTGCCAGTAGTATAAGGGACTCAAATGAAAAACTGTTTTTT. It translates to CASSIRDSNEKLFF.

The chain recombines TRBV29-1 with TRBJ2-7; maybe TRBD2 (5 bases). Trimming took off 8 bases at V and 3 bases at J, with 14 bases between the two ends. This CDR3 comprises 12 residues. Germline CDR1 is SQVTM and CDR2 is ANQGSEA. Here the CDR3 reads CSTMTTSYEQYF. CDR3 in DNA: TGCAGCACAATGACTACCAGCTACGAGCAGTACTTC.

J is TRBJ2-3 and V is TRBV5-6, with TRBD2 matching 9 bases. Losses at the gene ends were 10 bases for V and 3 bases for J; bases not matched to a gene: 15. The length of the CDR3 is 16 residues. Germline V gives CDR1 SGHDT, CDR2 YYEEEE. The chain's CDR3 is CASTLGLASKTDTQYF. The DNA of the CDR3 is TGTGCCTCCACCCTCGGACTAGCGAGCAAAACAGATACGCAGTATTTT.

The chain is built from TRBV6-5 and TRBJ1-2; D may be TRBD1 (6 bases). Germline V gene sequence: CDR1 MNHEY, CDR2 SVGAGI. The CDR3 covers 14 residues. Trimming took 6 bases from V and 8 from J, leaving 19 bases between them. The CDR3 reads CASRGGAESWGYTF. The CDR3 coding sequence is TGTGCCAGCAGGGGGGGGGCGGAATCATGGGGCTACACCTTC.

This clone has a single count. V and J are TRBV14 and TRBJ2-3; perhaps TRBD1 as D (6 bases). Germline V CDR1 and CDR2: SGHDN, FVKESK. The CDR3 has 17 amino acids. Deletions cut 0 bases from V and 5 bases from J, with 18 bases between. The CDR3 nucleotides are TGTGCCAGCAGCCAAGATAGATGGCCAGGGGTAAGAGATACGCAGTATTTT. It translates to CASSQDRWPGVRDTQYF.

This clone was seen a single time. The chain joins TRBV5-8 to TRBJ2-1, with D perhaps TRBD2 (5 bases). This CDR3 comprises 14 residues. Looked up from germline, CDR1 is SGHTS and CDR2 is YDEGEE. V lost 5 bases and J lost 7, with 16 bases in between. The CDR3 here is CASSPVRDWNEQFF. The CDR3 DNA reads TGTGCCAGCAGTCCGGTCCGGGATTGGAATGAGCAGTTCTTC. The variable domain in full, completed from reference TRBV5-8 and TRBJ2-1, reads EAGVTQSPTHLIKTRGQQATLRCSPISGHTSVYWYQQALGLGLQFLLWYDEGEERNRGNFPPRFSGRQFPNYSSELNVNALELEDSALYLCASSPVRDWNEQFFGPGTRLTVL.

The chain carries TRBV5-1 and TRBJ2-7; D perhaps matches TRBD1 (5 bases). Germline-derived CDR1 and CDR2 are SGHRS and YFSETQ. The V and J ends lost 0 bases and 0 bases respectively, with 13 bases between them. The CDR3 extends over 16 amino acids. The CDR3 here is CASSLESQETSYEQYF. In DNA, the CDR3 is TGCGCCAGCAGCTTGGAATCACAGGAGACCTCCTACGAGCAGTACTTC.

This sequence joins TRBV10-3 and TRBJ1-2, with TRBD1 identical over 8 bases. J gave up 1 base and V 7 bases, and 11 bases lay outside the gene matches. This CDR3 is 16 amino acids long. CDR1 is ENHRY, CDR2 SYGVKD, per germline. The CDR3 here is CAIKVTGAVNNYGYTF. In nucleotides, the CDR3 is TGTGCCATCAAGGTGACAGGGGCCGTAAATAACTATGGCTACACCTTC.

The CDR3 is CASSIRGTGFSSYEQYF. CDR3 DNA: TGTGCCAGTAGTATTCGGGGGACAGGGTTTAGCTCCTACGAGCAGTACTTC. The rearrangement uses TRBV19 and TRBJ2-7; 9 bases match TRBD1. V lost 3 bases to trimming and J lost 0 bases; unmatched junction nucleotides: 9. The CDR3 spans 17 residues. Looked up from germline, CDR1 is LNHDA and CDR2 is SQIVND (reference sequence).

The gene calls are TRBV4-3 and TRBJ2-3, with no clear D. The germline CDR1 and CDR2 sequences are LGHNA and YSLEER. CDR3 size: 13 residues. V gave up 5 bases and J gave up 4 bases, with 10 bases separating them. CDR3 DNA sequence: TGCGCCAGCAGCTCTCTTTCGTCAGATACGCAGTATTTT. Protein product: CASSSLSSDTQYF.

V and J are TRBV5-8 and TRBJ2-1; 9 nucleotides align to TRBD2. This CDR3 has 17 residues. Germline assignment: CDR1 SGHTS and CDR2 YDEGEE. V dropped 3 bases and J dropped 5; count of bases not matched to a gene: 12. The CDR3 DNA follows: TGTGCCAGCAGCTCGATGAAAGTTCTAGCGGGGCACAATGAGCAGTTCTTC. This gives the protein CASSSMKVLAGHNEQFF.

This chain joins TRBV6-4 and TRBJ2-3; possible D gene TRBD2, 6 bases. Trimming took 2 bases from V and 4 from J, leaving 10 bases between them. The V gene's germline CDR1 is MRHNA and CDR2 SNTAGT. This CDR3 contains 14 residues. The CDR3 DNA sequence: TGTGCCAGCAGTGACGGAGGGAGGTCAGATACGCAGTATTTT. Translating it yields CASSDGGRSDTQYF.

The chain recombines TRBV5-1 with TRBJ1-1, with a weak D call TRBD1 (5 bases). The CDR3 loop spans 18 amino acids. CDR1 SGHRS and CDR2 YFSETQ come from the germline V gene. The V and J ends lost 6 bases and 5 bases respectively, with 29 bases between them. CDR3 loop: CASMSWNSEGTGGTEAFF. DNA of the CDR3: TGCGCCAGCATGAGTTGGAATTCCGAGGGGACGGGGGGTACTGAAGCTTTCTTT.

In its sample, this clone was seen once. This chain joins TRBV25-1 and TRBJ2-7, with 7 bases identical to TRBD2. Germline V gene sequence: CDR1 MGHDK, CDR2 SYGVNS. The CDR3 loop spans 15 amino acids. With V trimmed by 10 bases and J by 2 bases, 14 bases remained unmatched. The CDR3, as DNA: TGTGCCAACAGCCCTAGGGGCGGGAGTCCCTACGAGCAGTACTTC. It codes for CANSPRGGSPYEQYF.

The chain employs TRBV28 and TRBJ2-3; TRBD2 might be the D (5 bases). The CDR3 runs 13 residues. Germline V gene data show CDR1 as MDHEN and CDR2 as SYDVKM. With 10 bases removed from V and 3 bases from J, the gap between germline ends came to 14 bases. The CDR3 loop is CATGGAPTDTQYF. CDR3 coding DNA: TGTGCCACCGGAGGAGCGCCGACAGATACGCAGTATTTT.

The chain uses TRBV7-9 and TRBJ2-7, with a tentative D call TRBD1 (6 bases). The CDR3 runs 14 residues. Germline CDR1 reads SEHNR; CDR2 reads FQNEAQ (reference sequence). Trimming left V 5 bases short and J 6 bases short, with 17 bases between. CDR3 sequence: CASSPDRPGREQYF. DNA for the CDR3: TGTGCCAGCAGCCCCGACAGGCCGGGGCGCGAGCAGTACTTC.

The genes are TRBV27 and TRBJ2-7; D unresolved. Per the germline V gene, CDR1 is MNHEY and CDR2 is SMNVEV (reference sequence). The CDR3 runs 11 residues. V lost 4 bases and J 6 bases, leaving 7 bases between the germline ends. CDR3 nucleotides: TGTGCCAGCAGTTGGTTAGCCGAGCAGTACTTC. Translation gives CASSWLAEQYF.

The chain uses TRBV11-2 and TRBJ2-3; 9 nucleotides line up with TRBD2. After removal of 5 bases from V and 2 bases from J, the junction contained 8 bases not matched to a gene. Germline CDR1 is SGHAT and CDR2 is FQNNGV. The CDR3 loop spans 16 amino acids. The CDR3 protein is CASSPQREVHTDTQYF. CDR3 bases: TGTGCCAGCAGCCCCCAGCGGGAGGTACACACAGATACGCAGTATTTT.